Each of the 14 T cell receptor beta chains below was sequenced from the same sample in a study of PD-1 blockade in classical Hodgkin lymphoma. Every one of the patients relapsed after autologous stem cell transplantation (brentuximab vedotin exposure was variable). Generated by immunoSEQ multiplex PCR, the TCRdb table keeps only in-frame clones and is missing some. The table has 50,000 or so clones, just under 75% seen once. The sequencing used peripheral blood mononuclear cells (PBMCs), collected before the second cycle of nivolumab. The receptor set was obtained from a human donor with classical Hodgkin lymphoma.

The V and J genes are TRBV11-3 and TRBJ2-7; D perhaps matches TRBD1 (5 bases). Trimming cost V 5 bases and J 7 bases, with 15 bases left between them. CDR1 and CDR2 (germline): SGHNT, YENEEA. The CDR3 length is 13 residues. The CDR3 DNA reads as TGTGCCAGCAGCCCAGGGTCGGCAGGGGAGCAGTACTTC. It translates to CASSPGSAGEQYF.

This clone has more than one count but fewer than ten. The chain combines TRBV5-8 with TRBJ2-2; D may be TRBD1 (5 bases). Trimming cost V 7 bases and J 4 bases, with 14 bases left between them. The CDR3 contains 14 residues. The germline gives CDR1 SGHTS, CDR2 YDEGEE. The CDR3 DNA reads as TGTGCCAGCGGGGTCACAGGACCCACCGGGGAGCTGTTTTTT. It codes for CASGVTGPTGELFF.

The chain couples TRBV28 to TRBJ2-3, with D possibly matching TRBD2 (6 bases). With 4 bases removed from V and 2 bases from J, the gap between germline ends came to 13 bases. The CDR3 is 15 amino acids. The germline gives CDR1 MDHEN, CDR2 SYDVKM. The CDR3 loop reads CASSSVAGITDTQYF. The DNA for the CDR3 is TGTGCCAGCAGTTCCGTGGCGGGGATCACAGATACGCAGTATTTT.

The chain is built from TRBV5-1 and TRBJ2-1, with 8 bases fitting TRBD2. The V gene's germline CDR1 is SGHRS and CDR2 YFSETQ. Trimming removed 0 bases from V and 7 bases from J; junction bases left unmatched: 12. The CDR3 covers 17 residues. CDR3 residues: CASSLATSAYEGNEQFF. The CDR3 DNA reads as TGCGCCAGCAGCTTGGCGACTAGCGCCTATGAGGGTAATGAGCAGTTCTTC.

This clone was detected many times. The rearrangement joins TRBV9 to TRBJ2-3; no firm D call. There are 13 residues in the CDR3. Germline V gene data show CDR1 as SGDLS and CDR2 as YYNGEE. The V gene lost 2 bases and the J gene lost 2 bases, with 6 bases spanning the gap. The CDR3 loop reads CASSVRNTDTQYF. The CDR3 DNA reads TGTGCCAGCAGCGTTAGAAACACAGATACGCAGTATTTT.

The gene calls are TRBV6-6 and TRBJ2-7, with D maybe TRBD2 (6 bases). CDR3 size: 12 residues. In germline, CDR1 is MNHNY, CDR2 SVGAGI (reference sequence). V lost 4 bases and J 3 bases, leaving 7 bases between the germline ends. The CDR3 loop reads CASSWGGYEQYF. The CDR3 DNA follows: TGTGCCAGCAGTTGGGGAGGCTACGAGCAGTACTTC.

This rearrangement joins TRBV7-9 to TRBJ2-5; D remains ambiguous. The CDR3 runs 12 residues. Germline CDR1 SEHNR, CDR2 FQNEAQ (reference sequence). Deletions cut 4 bases from V and 7 bases from J, with 10 bases between. The CDR3 DNA reads as TGTGCCAGCAGCTCGGACCCTGCGACCCAGTACTTC. It encodes CASSSDPATQYF.

The chain recombines TRBV7-9 with TRBJ1-4, with D possibly being TRBD1 (6 bases). Germline-derived CDR1 and CDR2 are SEHNR and FQNEAQ (reference sequence). Trimming left V 1 base short and J 4 bases short, with 10 bases between. CDR3 length equals 15 residues. CDR3 DNA sequence: TGTGCCAGCAGCTTAGGGGACAATGGTAATGAAAAACTGTTTTTT. This sequence encodes CASSLGDNGNEKLFF. Filled out from reference TRBV7-9 and TRBJ1-4, the complete variable domain reads DTGVSQNPRHKITKRGQNVTFRCDPISEHNRLYWYRQTLGQGPEFLTYFQNEAQLEKSRLLSDRFSAERPKGSFSTLEIQRTEQGDSAMYLCASSLGDNGNEKLFFGSGTQLSVL.

J is TRBJ1-2 and V is TRBV6-5; D gene ambiguous. The CDR3 length is 13 residues. The germline V gene has CDR1 MNHEY and CDR2 SVGAGI. V dropped 6 bases and J dropped 8 bases, with 16 bases sitting between them. CDR3 sequence (DNA): TGTGCCAGCAGAAAAGGGAGTTTGAGCGGCTACACCTTC. It codes for CASRKGSLSGYTF.

The V gene is TRBV9, the J gene TRBJ2-3; D may be TRBD1 or TRBD2 (6 bases each). This CDR3 has 15 residues. Germline CDR1 SGDLS, CDR2 YYNGEE. Trimming took 6 bases from V and 4 from J, leaving 18 bases between them. The chain's CDR3 is CASTILGGRADTQYF. The CDR3 DNA sequence: TGTGCCAGCACCATCCTAGGGGGGCGGGCAGATACGCAGTATTTT.

The chain joins TRBV5-1 to TRBJ1-5; TRBD1 matches 8 bases. This CDR3 is 15 amino acids long. The germline V gene has CDR1 SGHRS and CDR2 YFSETQ. Unmatched junction bases numbered 5, after V lost 0 bases and J lost 6 bases. CDR3 DNA sequence: TGCGCCAGCAGCTTGGCAGGGGGCGCCGGTCAGCCCCAGCATTTT. Protein product: CASSLAGGAGQPQHF.

This chain joins TRBV28 and TRBJ2-7; 7 bases align to TRBD1. V lost 6 bases to trimming and J lost 3 bases; unmatched junction nucleotides: 14. The CDR3 runs to 16 residues. Germline loops: CDR1 MDHEN, CDR2 SYDVKM. The CDR3 spells CASRPIDRERFYEQYF. The CDR3 coding sequence is TGTGCCAGCAGACCTATTGACAGGGAGCGGTTCTACGAGCAGTACTTC.

The chain links TRBV27 to TRBJ2-3; D possibly corresponds to TRBD2 (6 bases). Trimming took 6 bases from V and 7 from J, leaving 17 bases between them. Germline CDR1 reads MNHEY; CDR2 reads SMNVEV (reference sequence). The CDR3 has 14 amino acids. In DNA form, the CDR3 reads TGTGCCAGCAGAGTAGCGGATTCACGGCATACGCAGTATTTT. The encoded protein is CASRVADSRHTQYF.

The rearrangement uses TRBV28 and TRBJ2-3, with D perhaps matching TRBD1 or TRBD2 (5 bases each). Germline CDR1 is MDHEN and CDR2 is SYDVKM. The CDR3 length is 14 residues. Trimming shortened V by 3 bases and J by 4 bases, and 11 bases separated the two germline ends. The CDR3 DNA follows: TGTGCCAGCAGTTTTGAGGGGTCCTCAGATACGCAGTATTTT. This translates into CASSFEGSSDTQYF. Drawing the rest from reference TRBV28 and TRBJ2-3, the complete variable domain is DVKVTQSSRYLVKRTGEKVFLECVQDMDHENMFWYRQDPGLGLRLIYFSYDVKMKEKGDIPEGYSVSREKKERFSLILESASTNQTSMYLCASSFEGSSDTQYFGPGTRLTVL.